This T cell receptor (beta chain) was found in a study of neurological immune-mediated disorders. Overall study findings and caveats: HTLV-1-associated myelopathy displayed the greatest TCR clonal expansion, and multiple sclerosis exhibited the smallest, lower than that of healthy controls.

There are 15 residues in the CDR3. Deletions cut 2 bases from V and 0 bases from J, with 9 bases between. Germline CDR1 is SGHVS and CDR2 is FQNEAQ. This clonotype occurred many times. The target antigen is unknown. With 10-nucleotide random UMIs included, cDNA was synthesized by 5'RACE. TCRdb re-derived calls from the 5' RACE reads in MiXCR, one entry per CDR3 protein. Of roughly 76,000 distinct CDR3 sequences in the sample, roughly 14% were seen once. Unsorted libraries were prepared from 2 million PBMCs that had been stored at -80 C. Specimen: PBMCs. V and J are TRBV7-8 and TRBJ2-3, with D maybe TRBD2 (6 bases). The clonotype comes from a woman between 50 and 59 years old in good health. The CDR3 bases are TGTGCCAGCAGCTTAAATCTAGCGAGCACAGATACGCAGTATTTT. Protein: CASSLNLASTDTQYF.